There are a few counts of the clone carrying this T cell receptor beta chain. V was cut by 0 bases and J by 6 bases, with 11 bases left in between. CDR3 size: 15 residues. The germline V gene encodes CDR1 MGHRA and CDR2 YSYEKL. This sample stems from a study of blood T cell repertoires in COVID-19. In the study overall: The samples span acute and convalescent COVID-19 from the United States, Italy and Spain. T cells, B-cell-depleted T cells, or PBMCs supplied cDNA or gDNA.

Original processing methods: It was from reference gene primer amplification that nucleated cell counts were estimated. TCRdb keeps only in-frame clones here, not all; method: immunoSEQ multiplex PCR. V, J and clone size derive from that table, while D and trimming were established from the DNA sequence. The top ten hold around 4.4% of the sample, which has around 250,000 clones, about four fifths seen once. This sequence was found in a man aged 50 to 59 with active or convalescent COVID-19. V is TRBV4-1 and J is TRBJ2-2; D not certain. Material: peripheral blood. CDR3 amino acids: CASSQDQGAAGELFF. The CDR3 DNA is TGCGCCAGCAGCCAAGATCAAGGAGCCGCCGGGGAGCTGTTTTTT.